Listed below are T cell receptor beta chains from one sample, sequenced in a study of response to subunit inactivated influenza vaccine. TCRdb re-called the RT-PCR reads through MiXCR, storing one row per CDR3 protein. The sample consists of around 540,000 distinct CDR3 sequences, approximately 12% of them appearing once. The sequenced sample was PBMCs from blood, obtained on the day of vaccination. Every receptor here comes from a man in his forties or fifties who received an inactivated influenza vaccine. CDR3s include the opening cysteine and the closing phenylalanine or tryptophan. The D gene is left open where the match is weak. Clone size is shown for a subset of rows, as once, few, many or a class of expanded clone.

J | size | V | D | DNA | CDR3
TRBJ2-1 | . | TRBV20-1 | TRBD2 | TGCAGTGCTAGAGATCGGGCGGGGGGGCGGAATGAGCAGTTCTTC | CSARDRAGGRNEQFF
TRBJ1-1 | few | TRBV25-1 | . | TGTGCCAGCAGTGAATCTGGGGTTGGGGAAGCTTTCTTT | CASSESGVGEAFF
TRBJ2-6 | . | TRBV5-1 | TRBD2 | TGCGCCAGCAGCTCGGGGACTAGCGGTTATGCCGTTAGGTCTGGGGCCAACGTCCTGACTTTC | CASSSGTSGYAVRSGANVLTF
TRBJ2-1 | few | TRBV2 | . | TGTGCCAGCAGTGAACCGTCTAGCGCCTACAATGAGCAGTTCTTC | CASSEPSSAYNEQFF
TRBJ1-4 | few | TRBV18 | . | TGTGCCAGCTCAGTAACGGGACCGGCAACTAATGAAAAACTGTTTTTT | CASSVTGPATNEKLFF
TRBJ1-1 | . | TRBV12-5 | TRBD1 | TGTGCTAGTGGTTATGATTGGACAGGGGACGTGGCCACTGAAGCTTTCTTT | CASGYDWTGDVATEAFF
TRBJ2-3 | few | TRBV7-9 | TRBD1 | TGTGCCAGCAGCTCGGACAGGCAGTCAGATACGCAGTATTTT | CASSSDRQSDTQYF
TRBJ2-5 | few | TRBV12-3/TRBV12-4 | . | TGTGCCAGCAGTTTAGGCCATGGGGAGACCCAGTACTTC | CASSLGHGETQYF
TRBJ2-1 | few | TRBV27 | . | TGTGCCAGCAGGACAGGTTACAATGAGCAGTTCTTC | CASRTGYNEQFF
TRBJ2-5 | few | TRBV5-1 | . | TGCGCCAGCAGCCTGATCTTTTACGGCAGCCAAGAGACCCAGTACTTC | CASSLIFYGSQETQYF
TRBJ2-7 | many | TRBV14 | . | TGTGCCAGCAGCCAACTTGGTGGGGGGACGCGGGAGCAGTACTTC | CASSQLGGGTREQYF
TRBJ2-6 | . | TRBV5-1 | TRBD1 | TGCGCCAGCAGCGACGGGACAGGGGGCGTAAAGGCTGGGGCCAACGTCCTGACTTTC | CASSDGTGGVKAGANVLTF
TRBJ2-7 | . | TRBV6-2/TRBV6-3 | . | . | CASSSSRGSYRKQYF
TRBJ2-7 | few | TRBV3-1 | TRBD2 | TGTGCCAGCAGCCAAGCTCCTAGCGGGGTCACCTCCTACTACGAGCAGTACTTC | CASSQAPSGVTSYYEQYF
TRBJ2-1 | . | TRBV5-1 | TRBD1 | TGCGCCAGCAGCCCGACAGGGGTAGTTAATGAGCAGTTCTTC | CASSPTGVVNEQFF
TRBJ2-3 | . | TRBV11-1 | TRBD2 | TGTGCCAGCAGCTTAGCGGGACTAGCATCCCTCTTTAGCACAGATACGCAGTATTTT | CASSLAGLASLFSTDTQYF
TRBJ2-7 | few | TRBV6-2/TRBV6-3 | TRBD2 | TGTGCCAGCAGACCCCCGGGACTAGCGGATTACTCCTACGAGCGGTACTTC | CASRPPGLADYSYERYF
TRBJ2-3 | . | TRBV5-1 | . | TGCGCCAGCAGCTTGGGCCGGGACTTTGAGACAGATACGCAGTATTTT | CASSLGRDFETDTQYF
TRBJ2-3 | few | TRBV7-9 | . | TGTGCCAGCAGCTTGATACGGGATGTAACAGATACGCAGTATTTT | CASSLIRDVTDTQYF
TRBJ2-3 | . | TRBV7-6 | . | TGTGCCAGCAGCTTAGAAGTCCGATACACAGATACGCAGTATTTT | CASSLEVRYTDTQYF
TRBJ2-7 | . | TRBV7-9 | . | TGTGCCAGCTCGATATCCTACGAGCAGTACTTC | CASSISYEQYF
TRBJ2-7 | few | TRBV15 | . | TGTGCCACCAGCAGAGATCCAGGGGCCCTATACGAGCAGTACTTC | CATSRDPGALYEQYF
TRBJ2-7 | few | TRBV3-1 | TRBD1 | TGTGCCAGCAGCCAAACTGGACAGGTCAACGAGCAGTACTTC | CASSQTGQVNEQYF
TRBJ1-1 | few | TRBV19 | TRBD1 | TGTGCCAGTAGCGACAGGGGAGGGGACACTGAAGCTTTCTTT | CASSDRGGDTEAFF
TRBJ2-7 | many | TRBV12-3/TRBV12-4 | . | TGTGCCAGCAGTTTAGATAAGGGCCCCTACGAGCAGTACTTC | CASSLDKGPYEQYF
TRBJ2-3 | few | TRBV15 | . | TGTGCCACCAGCACCGTCAGCGCACAGCAGTATTTT | CATSTVSAQQYF
TRBJ1-4 | . | TRBV20-1 | TRBD1 | TGCAGTGCTAGTGGACAGGGGGCTGTAGAAAAACTGTTTTTT | CSASGQGAVEKLFF
TRBJ2-7 | few | TRBV4-1 | . | TGCGCCAGCAGCCAAGTCTCTAGCTCAGCCTACGAGCAGTACTTC | CASSQVSSSAYEQYF
TRBJ2-4 | many | TRBV20-1 | TRBD2 | TGCAGTGCTGGAGGACTAGCGCTCGCCAAAAACATTCAGTACTTC | CSAGGLALAKNIQYF
TRBJ2-7 | few | TRBV5-4 | TRBD1 | TGTGCCAGCAGCGCCGGGACAGGACCCACCTACGAGCAGTACTTC | CASSAGTGPTYEQYF
TRBJ2-5 | . | TRBV4-3 | . | TGCGCCAGCAGCCAAGAGAGGGAGCCCTGGGAGACCCAGTACTTC | CASSQEREPWETQYF
TRBJ1-5 | few | TRBV9 | . | TGTGCCAGCAGCGTAGGGTCACAGAATCAGCCCCAGCATTTT | CASSVGSQNQPQHF
TRBJ2-1 | few | TRBV6-2/TRBV6-3 | TRBD1 | TGTGCCAGCAACAGGGGGCTCTACAATGAGCAGTTCTTC | CASNRGLYNEQFF
TRBJ2-7 | many | TRBV10-3 | . | TGTGCCATCAGTGATGGAGACAGACCCTACGAGCAGTACTTC | CAISDGDRPYEQYF
TRBJ2-1 | few | TRBV9 | . | TGTGCCAGCAGCGTAGGTCCTGAGGGCGTGGAGCAGCAGTTCTTC | CASSVGPEGVEQQFF
TRBJ2-1 | many | TRBV4-3 | . | TGCGCCAGCAGCCCCCGGGCCGTAAGTGAGCAGTTCTTC | CASSPRAVSEQFF
TRBJ2-4 | few | TRBV5-1 | . | TGCGCCAGCCGCGTTTCGGTTTCAGAAGGGCATCAGTACTTC | CASRVSVSEGHQYF
TRBJ2-5 | few | TRBV12-3/TRBV12-4 | . | TGTGCCAGCAGTTTAGTTGGGGACGGGACCCAGTACTTC | CASSLVGDGTQYF
TRBJ2-1 | . | TRBV5-1 | TRBD2 | TGCGCCAGCAGCCCTGGGTTAGCGGGGGCCCTGGAAAATGAGCAGTTCTTC | CASSPGLAGALENEQFF
TRBJ2-1 | . | TRBV3-1 | TRBD2 | TGTGCCAGCAGCCAAGGACTAGCGGGGACCCATTGGGAGCAGTTCTTC | CASSQGLAGTHWEQFF
TRBJ2-1 | once | TRBV14 | TRBD2 | TGTGCCAGCAGCCAAGATCTCAGGTTAGCGGGGGACCCCTCCTACAATGAGCAGTTCTTC | CASSQDLRLAGDPSYNEQFF
TRBJ2-1 | . | TRBV5-1 | . | TGCGCCAGCAGCTTGGAACTGAACTCCTACAATGAGCAGTTCTTC | CASSLELNSYNEQFF
TRBJ1-1 | few | TRBV4-3 | TRBD1 | TGCGCCAGCAGCCAAGATTTTCAGGGGGGCGGGACTGAAGCTTTCTTT | CASSQDFQGGGTEAFF